These 30 T cell receptor beta chains came from one sample sequenced in a study of early T cells in non-severe SARS-CoV-2 infection. From the 5' RACE reads, TCRdb called clonotypes with MiXCR, one entry per CDR3 protein. The sample lists approximately 90,000 distinct CDR3 sequences, roughly 15% seen once, with approximately 5.1% in the top ten. Source: whole blood, taken at baseline. Receptors originate from an adult who was a healthcare worker with PCR-confirmed SARS-CoV-2 infection or an uninfected control (not recorded which).

This clonotype was seen more than once but under ten times. The chain uses TRBV6-1 and TRBJ1-2; no reliable D call. Per the germline V gene, CDR1 is MNHNS and CDR2 is SASEGT. CDR3 length equals 15 residues. V was clipped by 3 bases and J by 4 bases, with 15 bases between them. CDR3 sequence (DNA): TGTGCCAGCAGTGAGAGGCAAAGAGGAGGCTATGGCTACACCTTC. This sequence encodes CASSERQRGGYGYTF.

The sample holds many counts of this clonotype. The chain couples TRBV20-1 to TRBJ2-2; the D is unclear. V lost 3 bases to trimming and J lost 1 base, with 6 bases between them. From germline, CDR1 is DFQATT and CDR2 SNEGSKA (reference sequence). This CDR3 spans 13 amino acids. CDR3 DNA: TGCAGTGCTAGGTCTGGGAACACCGGGGAGCTGTTTTTT. Its translation: CSARSGNTGELFF.

This chain joins TRBV7-2 and TRBJ2-7, with D perhaps matching TRBD1 (6 bases). V lost 3 bases and J lost 7, with 10 bases in between. Germline V CDR1 and CDR2: SGHTA, FQGNSA. The length of the CDR3 is 12 residues. The CDR3 DNA reads as TGTGCCAGCAGCTTCTCTAGGGGGGAGCAGTACTTC. This sequence encodes CASSFSRGEQYF.

The V gene is TRBV20-1, the J gene TRBJ2-4; TRBD2 matches at 7 bases. There are 15 residues in the CDR3. Germline loops: CDR1 DFQATT, CDR2 SNEGSKA (reference sequence). The V gene end was trimmed by 0 bases and the J gene end by 8 bases; junction bases not matched to a gene: 10. This chain's CDR3 is CSARDLASGKDIQYF. The DNA for the CDR3 is TGCAGTGCTAGAGATCTGGCTAGCGGAAAGGACATTCAGTACTTC.

V and J are TRBV6-5 and TRBJ2-2; D call uncertain. The germline V and J ends were trimmed by 7 bases and 5 bases, with 26 bases remaining between them. The CDR3 length is 18 residues. Germline CDR1 MNHEY, CDR2 SVGAGI. The CDR3 is CASTRRWGLASRTGELFF. The CDR3 DNA sequence: TGTGCCAGCACTCGCCGATGGGGTTTGGCTTCGAGAACCGGGGAGCTGTTTTTT.

The chain joins TRBV3-2 to TRBJ2-7; the D call in the table, TRBD1, was not verified against the DNA. TRBV3-2 is noted as a pseudogene. This CDR3 is built from 11 residues. In DNA form, the CDR3 reads TGTGCCAGCAGCCAGGGGGGCGAGCAGTACTTC. This translates into CASSQGGEQYF.

This clonotype was found a few times. The chain is built from TRBV2 and TRBJ1-1; D perhaps matches TRBD1 (6 bases). V was pared by 6 bases and J by 0 bases, with 8 bases between. Germline V lookup: CDR1 SNHLY, CDR2 FYNNEI. The CDR3 loop spans 13 amino acids. The CDR3 DNA reads as TGTGCCAGCAGAGGACAGATGAACACTGAAGCTTTCTTT. Its translation: CASRGQMNTEAFF.

This clonotype has a handful of counts. This chain joins TRBV5-1 and TRBJ2-3, with a possible D match to TRBD2 (5 bases). The germline V gene encodes CDR1 SGHRS and CDR2 YFSETQ. The CDR3 loop spans 13 amino acids. Trimming removed 5 bases from V and 9 bases from J, with 16 bases in between. The CDR3 protein is CASRAGGAETQYF. The CDR3 region has the DNA TGCGCCAGCAGGGCCGGCGGAGCGGAGACGCAGTATTTT.

The rearrangement joins TRBV27 to TRBJ2-1; a weak D match, TRBD2 (5 bases). This CDR3 contains 17 residues. Between the trimmed V and J ends, which lost 4 bases and 6 bases, there was a span of 22 bases. The germline V gene encodes CDR1 MNHEY and CDR2 SMNVEV (reference sequence). This CDR3 is CASSYEGPKFRGNEQFF. The DNA for the CDR3 is TGTGCCAGCAGTTACGAGGGCCCCAAATTTCGAGGCAATGAGCAGTTCTTC.

This clonotype has at least ten counts. This chain uses TRBV29-1 with TRBJ2-6; D unresolved. Per germline, CDR1 SQVTM and CDR2 ANQGSEA. CDR3 length: 13 amino acids. Trimming cost V 7 bases and J 0 bases, with 7 bases left between them. This chain's CDR3 is CSAAYSGANVLTF. The CDR3 coding sequence is TGCAGCGCCGCCTACTCTGGGGCCAACGTCCTGACTTTC. Using reference TRBV29-1 and TRBJ2-6 for the parts outside the CDR3, the full variable domain is SAVISQKPSRDICQRGTSLTIQCQVDSQVTMMFWYRQQPGQSLTLIATANQGSEATYESGFVIDKFPISRPNLTFSTLTVSNMSPEDSSIYLCSAAYSGANVLTFGAGSRLTVL.

This clonotype has only a few counts. The chain has TRBV2 and TRBJ1-1; 7 bases are a match to TRBD1. Germline V gives CDR1 SNHLY, CDR2 FYNNEI. V lost 6 bases to trimming and J lost 0 bases; unmatched junction nucleotides: 4. This CDR3 is 14 amino acids long. Here the CDR3 DNA reads TGTGCCAGCAGCCTCAGGGGGATGAACACTGAAGCTTTCTTT. It encodes CASSLRGMNTEAFF.

This chain connects TRBV18 to TRBJ2-3; D not resolved. This CDR3 has 14 residues. Between the trimmed V and J ends, which lost 3 bases and 0 bases, there was a span of 7 bases. Germline CDR1 and CDR2: KGHSH and LQKENI. The DNA of the CDR3 is TGTGCCAGCTCACCGAGTACTAGCACAGATACGCAGTATTTT. Translation: CASSPSTSTDTQYF.

The V call is TRBV5-4, the J call TRBJ2-1; 10 bases are a match to TRBD2. This CDR3 spans 15 amino acids. The germline CDR1 and CDR2 sequences are SGHNT and YYREEE (reference sequence). The V segment lost 3 bases and the J segment 4 bases; nucleotides outside the gene matches: 4. CDR3 sequence reads: CASSSSLAGYNEQFF. The CDR3 DNA sequence: TGTGCCAGCAGCTCGTCACTAGCGGGATACAATGAGCAGTTCTTC.

The rearrangement joins TRBV20-1 to TRBJ2-1, with D uncertain. The CDR3 sequence is 12 residues long. The germline gives CDR1 DFQATT, CDR2 SNEGSKA (reference sequence). Trimming took off 3 bases at V and 1 base at J, with 4 bases between the two ends. Here the CDR3 DNA reads TGCAGTGCTAGGCCGTCCTACAATGAGCAGTTCTTC. This codes for CSARPSYNEQFF.

This sequence joins TRBV28 and TRBJ2-1; TRBD2 is a possible D gene (5 bases). The last part of the DNA fits TRBJ2-7 better; the J call may be wrong. The CDR3 has 14 amino acids. Germline V gene lookup returns CDR1 MDHEN and CDR2 SYDVKM. This CDR3 is CASSLFGNYNEQYF. In DNA form, the CDR3 reads TGTGCCAGCAGTTTATTCGGGAACTACAATGAGCAGTACTTC.

This clonotype has just one count. As the CDR3 is not closed by the conserved phenylalanine or tryptophan, this likely results from a read error. Because the CDR3's place on the DNA is in doubt, the DNA is left out and the CDR3 is given as listed by TCRdb. J is TRBJ2-7 and V is TRBV28; the tabulated D call, TRBD1, remains unverified against the DNA. Germline CDR1 is MDHEN and CDR2 is SYDVKM. The CDR3 numbers 12 amino acids, ends counted. CDR3 amino acids: CATSKGAGQGIL.

The chain is built from TRBV28 and TRBJ1-5; D uncertain. Germline CDR1 MDHEN, CDR2 SYDVKM. Trimming removed 8 bases from V and 1 base from J, with 6 bases in between. The CDR3 is made up of 12 amino acids. DNA for the CDR3: TGTGCCAGCGCCACGAGCAATCAGCCCCAGCATTTT. Amino acids: CASATSNQPQHF. The variable domain in full, with the rest retrieved from reference TRBV28 and TRBJ1-5, is DVKVTQSSRYLVKRTGEKVFLECVQDMDHENMFWYRQDPGLGLRLIYFSYDVKMKEKGDIPEGYSVSREKKERFSLILESASTNQTSMYLCASATSNQPQHFGDGTRLSIL.

This CDR3 reads CASSPRYPGVNTGELFF. DNA of the CDR3: TGCGCCAGCAGCCCGAGGTACCCGGGGGTAAACACCGGGGAGCTGTTTTTT. V usage is TRBV4-1 and J usage is TRBJ2-2; possibly TRBD2 for D (6 bases). CDR3 size: 17 residues. V lost 4 bases, J lost 2 bases, and 17 bases lay in between. The germline V gene has CDR1 MGHRA and CDR2 YSYEKL.

In this sample, this clonotype turned up a few times. The chain combines TRBV27 with TRBJ2-1, with D unclear. This CDR3 comprises 14 residues. V was trimmed by 10 bases and J by 8 bases, leaving 21 bases between them. The germline gives CDR1 MNHEY, CDR2 SMNVEV (reference sequence). The CDR3 coding sequence is TGTGCCACCGCCTATGATGATGGTTTCGATGAGCAGTTCTTC. Its translation: CATAYDDGFDEQFF.

The table lists this clonotype with many counts. The chain is built from TRBV28 and TRBJ2-7, with 9 positions matching TRBD2. The ends lost 4 bases at V and 3 bases at J; junction bases unmatched: 7. The CDR3 is 15 amino acids. Germline loops: CDR1 MDHEN, CDR2 SYDVKM. The CDR3 bases are TGTGCCAGCAGTTCTCTAGCGGGAAAACTCTACGAGCAGTACTTC. It specifies CASSSLAGKLYEQYF. Full variable domain (missing parts from reference TRBV28 and TRBJ2-7): DVKVTQSSRYLVKRTGEKVFLECVQDMDHENMFWYRQDPGLGLRLIYFSYDVKMKEKGDIPEGYSVSREKKERFSLILESASTNQTSMYLCASSSLAGKLYEQYFGPGTRLTVT.

This clonotype has only a few counts. This rearrangement joins TRBV28 to TRBJ1-5; 7 nucleotides align to TRBD1. After removal of 7 bases from V and 4 bases from J, the junction contained 10 bases not matched to a gene. Germline values: CDR1 MDHEN, CDR2 SYDVKM. The CDR3 loop spans 15 amino acids. The CDR3, as DNA: TGTGCCAGCACCGACGGACAGGAAAGAAATCAGCCCCAGCATTTT. Its protein product is CASTDGQERNQPQHF.

The sample holds many counts of this clonotype. The chain joins TRBV12-3 or TRBV12-4 to TRBJ1-2; no definite D call. Trimming removed 3 bases from V and 6 bases from J, with 11 bases in between. The CDR3 is 13 amino acids. CDR3 nucleotides: TGTGCCAGCAGTTTTGCGGTACGGCATGGCTACACCTTC. Translation gives CASSFAVRHGYTF.

The CDR3 DNA sequence: TGTGCCAGCGGGACTAGCGGGACAGGGCCCGGGGAGCTGTTTTTT. This translates into CASGTSGTGPGELFF. The chain is built from TRBV28 and TRBJ2-2; TRBD2 agrees at 13 bases. This CDR3 contains 15 residues. Germline-derived CDR1 and CDR2 are MDHEN and SYDVKM. The V gene end was trimmed by 8 bases and the J gene end by 6 bases; junction bases not matched to a gene: 6. Full variable domain (rest looked up from reference TRBV28 and TRBJ2-2): DVKVTQSSRYLVKRTGEKVFLECVQDMDHENMFWYRQDPGLGLRLIYFSYDVKMKEKGDIPEGYSVSREKKERFSLILESASTNQTSMYLCASGTSGTGPGELFFGEGSRLTVL.

The table lists this clonotype with a few counts. The V and J genes are TRBV5-1 and TRBJ2-2; no firm D call. V lost 0 bases and J lost 3, with 6 bases in between. CDR1 and CDR2 from the germline V gene are SGHRS and YFSETQ. This CDR3 has 14 residues. The CDR3 DNA reads as TGCGCCAGCAGCTTGGATCGGGACACCGGGGAGCTGTTTTTT. As protein: CASSLDRDTGELFF.

The chain links TRBV12-3 or TRBV12-4 to TRBJ2-7; possible D gene TRBD2, 5 bases. The CDR3 is 13 amino acids. Trimming stripped 5 bases from V and 7 bases from J, with 15 bases between. CDR3 coding DNA: TGTGCCAGCAGTCGTGCCCGCGACTATGAGCAGTACTTC. Translation: CASSRARDYEQYF.

The chain has TRBV30 and TRBJ1-6; D unresolved. Germline loops: CDR1 GTSNPN, CDR2 SVGIG (reference sequence). This CDR3 spans 14 amino acids. V lost 4 bases and J 10 bases, leaving 17 bases between the germline ends. This chain's CDR3 is CAWTSPQPGSPLHF. The CDR3, as DNA: TGTGCCTGGACCTCGCCACAACCGGGATCACCCCTCCACTTT.

The chain employs TRBV7-9 and TRBJ1-5; D is unresolved. CDR1 is SEHNR and CDR2 is FQNEAQ in the germline V gene (reference sequence). The CDR3 has 13 amino acids. The V and J ends lost 1 base and 5 bases respectively, with 6 bases between them. CDR3 nucleotide sequence: TGTGCCAGCAGCTTAGGAGGGTATCAGCCCCAGCATTTT. Its protein product is CASSLGGYQPQHF.

This chain connects TRBV6-2 or TRBV6-3 to TRBJ1-2; D remains ambiguous. CDR3 length equals 13 residues. CDR1 and CDR2 (germline): MNHEY, SVGEGT. V lost 0 bases, J lost 2 bases, and 4 bases lay in between. CDR3 sequence: CASSYSANYGYTF. DNA for the CDR3: TGTGCCAGCAGTTACTCCGCGAACTATGGCTACACCTTC.

The J gene is TRBJ2-3, the V gene TRBV5-6; D call uncertain. The CDR3 is 16 residues long. Germline CDR1 reads SGHDT; CDR2 reads YYEEEE. The V end was cut by 1 base, the J end by 5 bases, with 17 bases between. CDR3 nucleotides: TGTGCCAGCAGCTTGTCGAACGTGCAGGACGAAGATACGCAGTATTTT. Encoded protein: CASSLSNVQDEDTQYF.

A few counts support this clonotype. The chain links TRBV7-2 to TRBJ1-6; D remains ambiguous. Trimming removed 5 bases at V and 8 bases at J, with 10 bases between. Germline V gene lookup returns CDR1 SGHTA and CDR2 FQGNSA. The CDR3 extends over 13 amino acids. CDR3 DNA: TGTGCCAGCAGCAATAATCAGTATTCACCCCTCCACTTT. This gives the protein CASSNNQYSPLHF. Full variable domain (missing parts from reference TRBV7-2 and TRBJ1-6): GAGVSQSPSNKVTEKGKDVELRCDPISGHTALYWYRQSLGQGLEFLIYFQGNSAPDKSGLPSDRFSAERTGGSVSTLTIQRTQQEDSAVYLCASSNNQYSPLHFGNGTRLTVT.